The 20 T cell receptor beta chains below all came from one sample that was sequenced in a study of blood T cells in healthy people across ages. A second PCR, run for about 7 to 11 cycles, used a sample-barcoded 5' primer plus a J-beta primer mix. TCRdb re-analysed the 5' RACE reads in MiXCR, keeping a single row per CDR3 protein. Among over a million distinct CDR3 sequences listed, roughly 40% were seen once. Sequenced material: blood. The receptors were sampled from a woman aged 18-29 years in good health.

The V and J genes are TRBV25-1 and TRBJ1-2, with TRBD1 matching 7 bases. CDR1 and CDR2 from the germline V gene are MGHDK and SYGVNS. Trimming removed 6 bases from V and 0 bases from J; junction bases left unmatched: 7. The CDR3 spans 15 residues. The CDR3 here is CASSNSGTANYGYTF. The DNA of the CDR3 is TGTGCCAGCAGCAACTCCGGGACAGCTAACTATGGCTACACCTTC.

The rearrangement uses TRBV4-1 and TRBJ1-2; 7 bases fit TRBD1. The CDR3 sequence is 17 residues long. V was clipped by 4 bases and J by 4 bases; unmatched bases: 15. Germline-derived CDR1 and CDR2 are MGHRA and YSYEKL. CDR3 coding DNA: TGCGCCAGCAGCCCCGGAGGGAAGGGGGCGGTGGGCTATGGCTACACCTTC. This sequence encodes CASSPGGKGAVGYGYTF.

Concerning this clonotype itself: One junction end does not reproduce the germline sequence, and a read error may be involved. This sequence joins TRBV7-2 and TRBJ2-1; D is possibly TRBD1 or TRBD2 (5 bases each). There are 15 residues in the CDR3. The V gene's germline CDR1 is SGHTA and CDR2 FQGNSA. The CDR3 DNA reads as TGTGCCGGCAGCTTAGGGACCTCGATTTCCTACGAGCAGTTCTTC. Amino acids: CAGSLGTSISYEQFF. The entire variable domain, with the rest obtained from reference TRBV7-2 and TRBJ2-1, is as follows: GAGVSQSPSNKVTEKGKDVELRCDPISGHTALYWYRQSLGQGLEFLIYFQGNSAPDKSGLPSDRFSAERTGGSVSTLTIQRTQQEDSAVYLCAGSLGTSISYEQFFGPGTRLTVL.

This clonotype was counted between two and nine times. This sequence joins TRBV5-6 and TRBJ2-2; D uncertain. The germline CDR1 and CDR2 sequences are SGHDT and YYEEEE. V was pared by 0 bases and J by 2 bases, with 8 bases between. The CDR3 has 15 amino acids. CDR3 loop: CASSLEAGNTGELFF. For the CDR3, the DNA is TGTGCCAGCAGCTTGGAGGCTGGCAACACCGGGGAGCTGTTTTTT.

In this sample, this clonotype turned up a few times. The rearrangement links TRBV12-3 or TRBV12-4 to TRBJ1-4, with D possibly being TRBD1 (5 bases). V lost 8 bases, J lost 0 bases, and 13 bases lay in between. The CDR3 sequence is 15 residues long. CDR3 nucleotide sequence: TGTGCCAGCGGACCGTTGGGGCCAACTAATGAAAAACTGTTTTTT. Translated: CASGPLGPTNEKLFF.

This clonotype was seen many times. The rearrangement uses TRBV5-1 and TRBJ2-7, with D unclear. There are 11 residues in the CDR3. V was shortened by 3 bases and J by 6 bases, with 7 bases between the two germline ends. Germline loops: CDR1 SGHRS, CDR2 YFSETQ. CDR3 sequence (DNA): TGCGCCAGCAGCTCTTTCGGCGAGCAGTACTTC. It specifies CASSSFGEQYF.

V and J are TRBV30 and TRBJ2-5; D not resolved. The CDR3 spans 12 residues. Trimming took off 3 bases at V and 5 bases at J, with 10 bases between the two ends. Germline V lookup: CDR1 GTSNPN, CDR2 SVGIG (reference sequence). The chain's CDR3 is CAWRLGGETQYF. The CDR3 DNA is TGTGCCTGGAGGTTGGGCGGTGAGACCCAGTACTTC. Using reference TRBV30 and TRBJ2-5 for the parts outside the CDR3, the full variable domain is SQTIHQWPATLVQPVGSPLSLECTVEGTSNPNLYWYRQAAGRGLQLLFYSVGIGQISSEVPQNLSASRPQDRQFILSSKKLLLSDSGFYLCAWRLGGETQYFGPGTRLLVL.

The chain is built from TRBV7-2 and TRBJ2-1, with D possibly matching TRBD1 (6 bases). The V gene lost 3 bases and the J gene lost 5 bases, with 17 bases spanning the gap. CDR1 is SGHTA and CDR2 is FQGNSA in the germline V gene. The CDR3 runs 16 residues. DNA of the CDR3: TGTGCCAGCAGCTTCCTCCCAGGGACATACAACAATGAGCAGTTCTTC. Protein: CASSFLPGTYNNEQFF.

The V call is TRBV28, the J call TRBJ1-6; TRBD1 matches 12 bases. The CDR3 extends over 19 amino acids. Trimming cost V 5 bases and J 8 bases; bases outside gene matches: 16. CDR1 MDHEN and CDR2 SYDVKM come from the germline V gene. Here the CDR3 DNA reads TGTGCCAGCAGTCAACCGGGACAGGGGGCGCGGTTTTCCCATTCACCCCTCCACTTT. This gives the protein CASSQPGQGARFSHSPLHF. Together with reference TRBV28 and TRBJ1-6, the CDR3 gives the full variable domain: DVKVTQSSRYLVKRTGEKVFLECVQDMDHENMFWYRQDPGLGLRLIYFSYDVKMKEKGDIPEGYSVSREKKERFSLILESASTNQTSMYLCASSQPGQGARFSHSPLHFGNGTRLTVT.

The sample holds a few counts of this clonotype. The V gene is TRBV20-1, the J gene TRBJ1-1, with D hard to call. This CDR3 has 12 amino acids. Trimming cost V 2 bases and J 7 bases, with 11 bases left between them. Germline CDR1 is DFQATT and CDR2 is SNEGSKA (reference sequence). CDR3 nucleotides: TGCAGTGCTAGACCCGGGCCTCATGAAGCTTTCTTT. This translates into CSARPGPHEAFF.

This clonotype was detected a few times. Here the CDR3 DNA reads TGCAGTGCTCGGACGTTTAGCACAGATACGCAGTATTTT. It codes for CSARTFSTDTQYF. This chain uses TRBV20-1 with TRBJ2-3; no reliable D call. V was pared by 5 bases and J by 0 bases, with 9 bases between. This CDR3 has 13 residues. Germline V gene lookup returns CDR1 DFQATT and CDR2 SNEGSKA (reference sequence).

This clonotype has only a few counts. The genes are TRBV20-1 and TRBJ2-7, with 9 bases that match TRBD2. Germline V CDR1 and CDR2: DFQATT, SNEGSKA (reference sequence). This CDR3 contains 13 residues. Trimming at V came to 6 bases and at J to 0 bases, leaving 3 bases not matched to a gene. The DNA of the CDR3 is TGCAGTGCCATTAGCGGGAGCTCCTACGAGCAGTACTTC. This sequence encodes CSAISGSSYEQYF.

The V call is TRBV7-9, the J call TRBJ1-1; no definite D call. The V gene lost 1 base and the J gene lost 7 bases, with 7 bases spanning the gap. Germline assignment: CDR1 SEHNR and CDR2 FQNEAQ (reference sequence). This CDR3 region has 12 residues. CDR3 amino acids: CASSLDTFEAFF. The CDR3 DNA reads TGTGCCAGCAGCTTAGATACGTTTGAAGCTTTCTTT.

This chain joins TRBV25-1 and TRBJ1-1, with 7 bases that match TRBD1. The CDR3 has 12 amino acids. V was pared by 6 bases and J by 10 bases, with 8 bases of the junction left unmatched. Germline loops: CDR1 MGHDK, CDR2 SYGVNS. The CDR3 coding sequence is TGTGCCAGCAGCTTAACAGGGGCTCTAGCTTTCTTT. Protein product: CASSLTGALAFF.

This clonotype appeared a few times. This chain joins TRBV29-1 and TRBJ1-1; the D gene is possibly TRBD1 (5 bases). Germline values: CDR1 SQVTM, CDR2 ANQGSEA. V was cut by 4 bases and J by 7 bases, with 19 bases left in between. The CDR3 covers 14 residues. CDR3 loop: CSVGPLGGTGEAFF. DNA for the CDR3: TGCAGCGTTGGTCCCCTAGGAGGGACCGGTGAAGCTTTCTTT.

The chain carries TRBV30 and TRBJ2-1, with D maybe TRBD2 (5 bases). The CDR3 contains 13 residues. Trimming took 3 bases from V and 9 from J, leaving 15 bases between them. Germline V lookup: CDR1 GTSNPN, CDR2 SVGIG (reference sequence). The CDR3 reads CAWSAGPPSEQFF. In DNA form, the CDR3 reads TGTGCCTGGAGCGCGGGCCCCCCCAGTGAGCAGTTCTTC.

The chain couples TRBV10-3 to TRBJ2-4, with 7 bases that match TRBD2. The CDR3 has 13 residues. The J segment lost 13 bases and the V segment lost 8 bases, leaving 14 bases of the junction unmatched. The V gene's germline CDR1 is ENHRY and CDR2 SYGVKD. For the CDR3, the DNA is TGTGCCATCTACGGGGAGGGGTTGAGAGAGCAGTACTTC. Its protein product is CAIYGEGLREQYF.

The J gene is TRBJ2-7, the V gene TRBV2, with 9 positions matching TRBD2. The CDR3 contains 18 residues. The germline V gene has CDR1 SNHLY and CDR2 FYNNEI. V shed 5 bases and J 7 bases; nucleotides not matched to a gene: 21. CDR3 DNA: TGTGCCAGCAGTTCTCCAGGAACACTAGCGGGCCGAACAGAGGAGCAGTACTTC. It specifies CASSSPGTLAGRTEEQYF. Full variable domain (missing parts from reference TRBV2 and TRBJ2-7): EPEVTQTPSHQVTQMGQEVILRCVPISNHLYFYWYRQILGQKVEFLVSFYNNEISEKSEIFDDQFSVERPDGSNFTLKIRSTKLEDSAMYFCASSSPGTLAGRTEEQYFGPGTRLTVT.

The J gene is TRBJ1-1, the V gene TRBV10-3; tentatively, D is TRBD1 (6 bases). The germline V gene encodes CDR1 ENHRY and CDR2 SYGVKD. Deletions cut 4 bases from V and 3 bases from J, with 9 bases between. CDR3 length equals 13 residues. The CDR3 protein is CAISGDTYTEAFF. The CDR3 DNA reads as TGTGCCATCAGTGGGGACACATACACTGAAGCTTTCTTT.

This clonotype was counted ten times or more. The CDR3 coding sequence is TGCGCCAGCAGCCCCGGGACAGAGCAAGAGACCCAGTACTTC. Amino acids: CASSPGTEQETQYF. The chain links TRBV5-1 to TRBJ2-5, with 7 positions matching TRBD1. The germline V gene has CDR1 SGHRS and CDR2 YFSETQ. The CDR3 loop spans 14 amino acids. V lost 4 bases and J lost 2; bases outside the gene matches: 5.